The present entry profiles one T cell receptor (beta chain) with its context. This clonotype was observed at least ten times. Its antigen specificity is not known. No clone much larger than this one lies a single base away; base qualities are absent. Sequencing took place on an Illumina HiSeq 2500. Quantitative 5'-RACE with molecular barcodes was used to prepare TCR beta libraries. In the paper's pipeline: To identify disease-linked TCR variants, a new computational method was used, one built on a probabilistic model of VDJ rearrangement. The public reads were reanalyzed by TCRdb: fastp trimming at Q25, MiXCR alignment, in-frame beta chains only. Identical CDR3 proteins give one entry, which carries the most common genes and DNA. The V and J calls, along with clone size, are taken from TCRdb and not from the paper's own processing. The sample records tens of thousands of distinct CDR3 sequences, approximately 10% of which are singletons. About 1.4% of the sample belongs to the ten largest clones.

This sample is part of a study of CD8 T cells in ankylosing spondylitis (dated by TCRdb to 2016 to 2017). A note on the overall study: T cell receptor beta repertoires were profiled in healthy donors and ankylosing spondylitis patients so that disease-linked TCR variants could be found. The whole study cohort included roughly 110 healthy donors and some 27 ankylosing spondylitis patients. Samples of peripheral blood were taken, and for ankylosing spondylitis patients, synovial fluid was collected as well.

The paper as a whole reports these results and caveats: The disease-linked clones had a CD8+ phenotype and were found at relatively low frequencies in peripheral blood. The disease-linked clones were reported as significantly enriched in matched synovial fluid samples from ankylosing spondylitis patients. Some motif variants had previously been reported in the synovial fluid and blood of reactive arthritis patients, which suggests shared mechanisms of disease initiation. A TCR beta motif of several highly homologous amino acid variants appeared characteristic of blood from ankylosing spondylitis patients.

Specimen: blood, either unsorted or a sorted T cell fraction (not recorded which). The receptor comes from a male donor with ankylosing spondylitis or in good health (not recorded which).

The CDR3 protein: CASSRGLASHEQFF. At the DNA level, the sequence is TGTGCCAGCAGCAGGGGACTAGCGTCCCATGAGCAGTTCTTC. In this chain, TRBV7-2 is recombined with TRBJ2-1; 10 bases in between match TRBD2. From the cysteine up to the phenylalanine, the CDR3 has a length of 14 residues. CDR3 DNA only is kept here, 42 bases in frame from base 1. V is cut back by 5 bases and J by 8 bases, with 6 bases in the junction unmatched. The germline V gene provides CDR1 SGHTA and CDR2 FQGNSA.